One TCR beta chain is described in this entry. Its antigen is as yet unknown. The assay, immunoSEQ v3.0, was run at survey level. TCRdb's copy holds only in-frame clones and misses some; the assay was immunoSEQ multiplex PCR. This sample has 25,000 to 30,000 clones, with around nine tenths found just once. Per the germline V gene, CDR1 is MNHEY and CDR2 is SMNVEV (reference sequence). There are 17 residues in the CDR3. After removal of 8 bases from V and 5 bases from J, the junction contained 19 bases not matched to a gene. The sample is drawn from a study of long-term antiretroviral therapy in people with HIV. General study results and limits: HIV repertoire CDR3 lengths ranged less widely than those of controls.

1-10 million cryopreserved PBMC were held in samples before DNA extraction. The sequence was obtained from a woman aged 35 to 49 with HIV. This chain links TRBV27 with TRBJ2-5; the match to TRBD2 covers 8 bases. The specimen was unsorted PBMCs, collected about 5.3 years after starting antiretroviral therapy. The CDR3 DNA reads as TGTGCCAGCGTCAAATCAGGGACTAGTCCTTTTGCGGAGACCCAGTACTTC. Encoded protein: CASVKSGTSPFAETQYF.